The 6 T cell receptor beta chains below all came from one sample that was sequenced in a study of CXCR3-negative and CXCR3-positive naive CD8 T cells. Their antigens are not known. General study results and limits: TRB CDR3s were more hydrophobic in CXCR3-positive than in CXCR3-negative naive cells.

The authors made the TRB cDNA libraries by 5' RACE using UMI labels. After re-calling the 5' RACE reads, TCRdb lists one entry per CDR3 protein, DNA absent. Reported are over 70,000 distinct CDR3 sequences; the ten largest clones contain around 0.58%. The sample taken for sequencing was naive CXCR3+ CD8+ T cells from blood. The subset was: CD45RO-CCR7+CD27+CD95- naive CD8+ T cells expressing CXCR3 (TNR3+). The receptors stem from a human donor in good health. Some clones in this sample may be carry-over from other donors' samples.

The chain employs TRBV5-1 and TRBJ1-2; TCRdb gives TRBD1 as the D gene, but with no DNA this cannot be confirmed. CDR3 size: 17 residues. Germline assignment: CDR1 SGHRS and CDR2 YFSETQ. The CDR3 is CASTPIPDRRSNYGYTF.

This chain joins TRBV12-3 or TRBV12-4 and TRBJ1-1; TCRdb reports TRBD1, a call that lacks DNA to check it against. The CDR3 loop spans 15 amino acids. The CDR3 here is CASCSGWGGGSEAFF.

The chain links TRBV7-9 to TRBJ2-7; TCRdb lists TRBD2, though no DNA is available to test this call. The CDR3 covers 15 residues. Germline V lookup: CDR1 SEHNR, CDR2 FQNEAQ (reference sequence). CDR3 in amino acids: CASSSFSSGGYEQYF.

The gene calls are TRBV5-1 and TRBJ1-2; as DNA is missing, the TRBD1 call by TCRdb cannot be tested. There are 15 residues in the CDR3. Germline-derived CDR1 and CDR2 are SGHRS and YFSETQ. CDR3 sequence reads: CASSSSGGVSYGYTF.

The chain uses TRBV20-1 and TRBJ1-4; TCRdb gives TRBD1 as the D gene, but with no DNA this cannot be confirmed. The CDR3 contains 17 residues. CDR1 is DFQATT, CDR2 SNEGSKA, per germline (reference sequence). The CDR3 region is CSARPWDRGARNEKLFF.

The chain carries TRBV5-1 and TRBJ1-5. The CDR3 has 14 amino acids. Germline loops: CDR1 SGHRS, CDR2 YFSETQ. The CDR3 here is CTNDGVSGNQPQHF.